These 18 T cell receptor beta chains were sequenced from one sample in a study of T cells in Graves' hyperthyroidism and ophthalmopathy. RNA transcripts served as the template for amplifying TCR beta CDR3 regions. HTBI primers were used for first-round RT-PCR of the TCR CDR3. TCRdb used MiXCR to reprocess the multiplex PCR reads, holding one entry per CDR3 protein. The data contain 600,000 to 900,000 distinct CDR3 sequences, roughly 17% of them seen just once; the ten biggest clones take up 8.4%. Sequencing input: blood. Receptor source: a man aged 18 to 30 with Graves' hyperthyroidism.

The chain uses TRBV30 and TRBJ2-4, with no clear D. The ends were cut back, 2 bases at V and 10 bases at J, with 9 bases in the middle. CDR3 length: 11 amino acids. The germline V gene encodes CDR1 GTSNPN and CDR2 SVGIG (reference sequence). CDR3 DNA sequence: TGTGCCTGGAGTTTGAGTTTGATTCAGTACTTC. Protein sequence: CAWSLSLIQYF.

This clonotype was picked up many times. The chain joins TRBV30 to TRBJ1-1; unclear D gene. The V gene lost 0 bases and the J gene lost 5 bases, with 13 bases spanning the gap. The germline V gene encodes CDR1 GTSNPN and CDR2 SVGIG (reference sequence). CDR3 length: 14 residues. CDR3 nucleotide sequence: TGTGCCTGGAGTGTACTGAGTGGGAGGACTGAAGCTTTCTTT. This translates into CAWSVLSGRTEAFF. Full variable domain (rest looked up from reference TRBV30 and TRBJ1-1): SQTIHQWPATLVQPVGSPLSLECTVEGTSNPNLYWYRQAAGRGLQLLFYSVGIGQISSEVPQNLSASRPQDRQFILSSKKLLLSDSGFYLCAWSVLSGRTEAFFGQGTRLTVV.

This clonotype was detected many times. The rearrangement uses TRBV11-2 and TRBJ2-1; D assignment may be TRBD1 or TRBD2 (5 bases each). Germline-derived CDR1 and CDR2 are SGHAT and FQNNGV. Trimming left V 5 bases short and J 5 bases short, with 10 bases between. The CDR3 loop spans 13 amino acids. In DNA, the CDR3 is TGTGCCAGCAGCAGAGGGGCCCACAATGAGCAGTTCTTC. Protein product: CASSRGAHNEQFF.

The sample holds many counts of this clonotype. The chain is built from TRBV27 and TRBJ1-1; tentatively, D is TRBD1 (6 bases). Germline values: CDR1 MNHEY, CDR2 SMNVEV (reference sequence). The length of the CDR3 is 16 residues. The V and J ends lost 0 bases and 1 base respectively, with 12 bases between them. As DNA, the CDR3 is TGTGCCAGCAGTTTATCGGGAGGACAGAGGAACACTGAAGCTTTCTTT. Translated, it gives CASSLSGGQRNTEAFF.

The table lists this clonotype with many counts. The V gene is TRBV9, the J gene TRBJ1-5, with 7 bases that match TRBD1. The CDR3 is made up of 14 amino acids. The ends lost 2 bases at V and 4 bases at J; junction bases unmatched: 3. Germline V gives CDR1 SGDLS, CDR2 YYNGEE. CDR3 DNA sequence: TGTGCCAGCAGCGTCGGGACAGTAAATCAGCCCCAGCATTTT. This encodes CASSVGTVNQPQHF.

The chain joins TRBV10-3 to TRBJ2-7; 9 positions match TRBD1. The CDR3 length is 14 residues. After removal of 6 bases from V and 3 bases from J, the junction contained 6 bases not matched to a gene. CDR1 ENHRY and CDR2 SYGVKD come from the germline V gene. The chain's CDR3 is CAIRGQGGYYEQYF. As DNA, the CDR3 is TGTGCCATCAGGGGACAGGGAGGCTACTACGAGCAGTACTTC.

In this sample, this clonotype turned up a few times. A read error may be the cause here, since a much bigger clone is one base away. The rearrangement uses TRBV11-1 and TRBJ2-5; D assignment may be TRBD1 or TRBD2 (6 bases each). The CDR3 has 16 residues. Trimming removed 0 bases from V and 12 bases from J, with 23 bases in between. Germline values: CDR1 SGHAT, CDR2 FQDESV (reference sequence). The CDR3 loop is CASSLAPRGRRGGKYF. CDR3 nucleotide sequence: TGTGCCAGCAGCTTAGCGCCACGGGGGCGCAGAGGCGGGAAGTACTTC.

Only a few counts were recorded for this clonotype. The rearrangement uses TRBV10-2 and TRBJ1-1; D gene uncertain. CDR3 length: 12 amino acids. V was cut by 3 bases and J by 4 bases, with 6 bases left in between. CDR1 and CDR2 (germline): WSHSY, SAAADI. Here the CDR3 DNA reads TGCGCCAGCAGTGAATCTTCCACTGAAGCTTTCTTT. It specifies CASSESSTEAFF.

The chain employs TRBV9 and TRBJ2-3; unclear D gene. With 2 bases removed from V and 4 bases from J, the gap between germline ends came to 5 bases. Germline lookup yields CDR1 SGDLS and CDR2 YYNGEE. CDR3 length equals 12 residues. The CDR3: CASSVSADTQYF. CDR3 nucleotides: TGTGCCAGCAGCGTCAGTGCAGATACGCAGTATTTT.

This clonotype was recorded a few times. The chain links TRBV5-6 to TRBJ2-5, with D tentatively TRBD2 (5 bases). This CDR3 contains 15 residues. Per the germline V gene, CDR1 is SGHDT and CDR2 is YYEEEE. V lost 1 base, J lost 0 bases, and 10 bases lay in between. The CDR3 coding sequence is TGTGCCAGCAGCTTGAGAGGGAGTTACCAAGAGACCCAGTACTTC. As protein: CASSLRGSYQETQYF. The complete variable domain, with remaining parts taken from reference TRBV5-6 and TRBJ2-5, reads DAGVTQSPTHLIKTRGQQVTLRCSPKSGHDTVSWYQQALGQGPQFIFQYYEEEERQRGNFPDRFSGHQFPNYSSELNVNALLLGDSALYLCASSLRGSYQETQYFGPGTRLLVL.

The CDR3 bases are TGCGCCAGCAGCCAAGATCCTGGGGGGTCTGGCTACACCTTC. The encoded protein is CASSQDPGGSGYTF. The chain recombines TRBV4-3 with TRBJ1-2, with D possibly TRBD1 on 5 matching bases. Germline V gene lookup returns CDR1 LGHNA and CDR2 YSLEER. This CDR3 is 14 amino acids long. V lost 0 bases and J 7 bases, leaving 12 bases between the germline ends.

Concerning this clonotype: A much larger clone is a single base away; this may be a read error. The V and J genes are TRBV28 and TRBJ2-1, with TRBD2 matching over 8 bases. CDR1 is MDHEN and CDR2 is SYDVKM in the germline V gene. With V trimmed by 6 bases and J by 6 bases, 10 bases remained unmatched. The length of the CDR3 is 15 residues. In DNA form, the CDR3 reads TGTGCCAGCAGGCCCAGCGGGGGTACCTGCAATGAGCAGTTCTTC. Protein product: CASRPSGGTCNEQFF.

The V call is TRBV10-3, the J call TRBJ1-3; TRBD1 is a possible D gene (5 bases). V was shortened by 0 bases and J by 3 bases, with 18 bases between the two germline ends. CDR1 and CDR2 (germline): ENHRY, SYGVKD. CDR3 length equals 18 residues. Here the CDR3 reads CAISESWRGPPFGNTIYF. CDR3 nucleotides: TGTGCCATCAGTGAGTCATGGAGGGGCCCTCCTTTTGGAAACACCATATATTTT.

This rearrangement joins TRBV5-1 to TRBJ2-2; 8 positions match TRBD1. The CDR3 length is 15 residues. V gave up 4 bases and J gave up 5 bases; unmatched junction bases: 7. Germline CDR1 SGHRS, CDR2 YFSETQ. The CDR3 DNA is TGCGCCAGCAGCCCAAGGACAGGGCCTACCGGGGAGCTGTTTTTT. Translating gives CASSPRTGPTGELFF.

Here the CDR3 reads CSARGGGGGGNQETQYF. In DNA, the CDR3 is TGCAGTGCTAGAGGGGGAGGGGGAGGGGGAAACCAAGAGACCCAGTACTTC. The chain has TRBV20-1 and TRBJ2-5; D is perhaps TRBD2 (7 bases). CDR3 length: 17 amino acids. Trimming took off 1 base at V and 0 bases at J, with 18 bases between the two ends. Germline V gene data show CDR1 as DFQATT and CDR2 as SNEGSKA (reference sequence).

The chain links TRBV4-1 to TRBJ1-1; 7 nucleotides agree with TRBD1. Unmatched junction bases numbered 16, after V lost 8 bases and J lost 7 bases. Germline CDR1 reads MGHRA; CDR2 reads YSYEKL. The CDR3 spans 15 residues. CDR3 nucleotides: TGCGCCAGCGGTAGACTCGCAGGGGGGATTAATGAAGCTTTCTTT. Translated, it gives CASGRLAGGINEAFF.

CDR3 bases: TGTGCCAGCAGTTTTGGGACAGTTGCCTTTGAAAAACTGTTTTTT. It translates to CASSFGTVAFEKLFF. The chain joins TRBV28 to TRBJ1-4; TRBD1 aligns across 7 bases. The ends lost 3 bases at V and 7 bases at J; junction bases unmatched: 8. In germline, CDR1 is MDHEN, CDR2 SYDVKM. There are 15 residues in the CDR3.

This clonotype came up a few times. The gene calls are TRBV20-1 and TRBJ2-7, with 11 bases aligning to TRBD2. With V trimmed by 5 bases and J by 7 bases, 10 bases remained unmatched. The CDR3 has 14 amino acids. The germline gives CDR1 DFQATT, CDR2 SNEGSKA (reference sequence). CDR3: CSAGGTSGRREQYF. The CDR3 bases are TGCAGTGCTGGGGGGACTAGCGGTCGGAGGGAGCAGTACTTC.